This T cell receptor (beta chain) was obtained from a study of blood T cell repertoires in COVID-19. In the study overall: Specimens from acute and convalescent COVID-19 originated in the United States, Italy and Spain. In each case, the material was cDNA or gDNA derived from T cells, B-cell-depleted T cells, or PBMCs.

The age range of participants was about 18 to 89 years, with residence in under 25 US areas. Per the original data handling: Amplifying reference gene primers gave estimates of nucleated cell counts. The table came from immunoSEQ multiplex PCR; TCRdb's copy has only in-frame clones and leaves some out. From that table come the V and J calls and clone size; the DNA was used to work out D and trimming. The sample carries roughly 250,000 clones, 88% recorded once. The CDR3 is made up of 13 amino acids. Trimming took off 2 bases at V and 11 bases at J, with 15 bases between the two ends. CDR1 is SEHNR and CDR2 is FQNEAQ in the germline V gene (reference sequence).

The source is a woman aged 40 to 50 with acute COVID-19. The sample taken for sequencing was PBMCs or T cells enriched from blood (not recorded which). V and J are TRBV7-9 and TRBJ1-1; the D gene is possibly TRBD1 (5 bases). The CDR3 DNA sequence: TGTGCCAGCAGCTTACAGACACCGGAGGGGGCTTTCTTT. Its translation is CASSLQTPEGAFF.